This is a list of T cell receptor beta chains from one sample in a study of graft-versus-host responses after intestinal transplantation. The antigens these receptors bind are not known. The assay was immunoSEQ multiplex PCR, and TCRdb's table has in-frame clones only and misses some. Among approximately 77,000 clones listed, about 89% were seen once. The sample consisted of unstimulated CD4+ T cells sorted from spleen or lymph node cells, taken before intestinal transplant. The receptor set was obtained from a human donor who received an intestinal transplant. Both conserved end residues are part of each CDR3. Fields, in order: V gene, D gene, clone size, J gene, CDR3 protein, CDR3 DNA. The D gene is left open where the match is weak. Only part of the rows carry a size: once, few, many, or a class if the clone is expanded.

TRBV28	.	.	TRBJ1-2	CASSSYDRTYGYTF	TGTGCCAGCAGCTCCTACGACAGGACTTATGGCTACACCTTC
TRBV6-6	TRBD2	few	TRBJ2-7	CASTDMTSGGYEQYF	TGTGCCAGCACCGACATGACTAGCGGGGGCTACGAGCAGTACTTC
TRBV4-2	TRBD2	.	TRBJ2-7	CASSQVAGGPYEQYF	TGTGCCAGCAGCCAAGTAGCGGGAGGACCCTACGAGCAGTACTTC
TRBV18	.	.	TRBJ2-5	CASSQLNQETQYF	TGTGCCAGCTCACAATTAAACCAAGAGACCCAGTACTTC
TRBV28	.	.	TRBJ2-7	CASSSGQTSYEQYF	TGTGCCAGCAGTTCCGGACAAACATCCTACGAGCAGTACTTC
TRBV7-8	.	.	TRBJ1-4	CASSRGQTNEKLFF	TGTGCCAGCAGCCGAGGACAGACTAATGAAAAACTGTTTTTT
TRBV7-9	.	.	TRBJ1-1	CASSFNMGGNTEAFF	TGTGCCAGCAGCTTCAATATGGGGGGGAACACTGAAGCTTTCTTT
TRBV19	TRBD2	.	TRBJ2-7	CASRLSGRSDEQYF	TGTGCCAGTAGGCTTAGCGGGAGGTCCGACGAGCAGTACTTC
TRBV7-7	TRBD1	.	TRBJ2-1	CASSSGTGSSYNEQFF	TGTGCTAGCAGCTCAGGGACAGGTAGCTCCTACAATGAGCAGTTCTTC
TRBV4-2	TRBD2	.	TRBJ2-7	CANPTPRRAGGPHEQYF	TGTGCCAACCCAACCCCAAGACGAGCGGGAGGGCCCCACGAGCAGTACTTC
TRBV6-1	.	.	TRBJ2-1	CASSELFVGLYNEQFF	TGTGCCAGCAGTGAATTATTCGTTGGACTGTACAATGAGCAGTTCTTC
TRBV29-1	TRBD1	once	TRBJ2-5	CSVEDRRQGGFQETQYF	TGCAGCGTTGAAGATCGCAGACAGGGGGGATTCCAAGAGACCCAGTACTTC
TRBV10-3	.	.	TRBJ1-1	CAISEGPTEAFF	TGTGCCATCAGTGAGGGCCCTACTGAAGCTTTCTTT
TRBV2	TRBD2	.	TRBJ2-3	CASSPGTSGSRYF	TGTGCCAGCAGTCCCGGGACTAGCGGGAGTCGGTATTTT
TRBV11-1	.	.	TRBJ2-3	CASSTGSHTQYF	TGTGCCAGCAGCACCGGGTCCCATACGCAGTATTTT
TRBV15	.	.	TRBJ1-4	CATSLTVGRKSGNEKLFF	TGTGCCACCAGCTTGACAGTTGGACGAAAATCGGGTAATGAAAAACTGTTTTTT
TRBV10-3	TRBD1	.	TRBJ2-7	CAISGGTGEGEQYF	TGTGCCATCAGTGGGGGGACAGGGGAGGGCGAGCAGTACTTC
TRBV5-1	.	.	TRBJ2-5	CASSFSPRRPGETQYF	TGCGCCAGCAGCTTTTCCCCCCGGCGGCCCGGAGAGACCCAGTACTTC
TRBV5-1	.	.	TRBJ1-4	CASSLSRQGEKLFF	TGCGCCAGCAGCTTGAGTCGGCAGGGTGAAAAACTGTTTTTT
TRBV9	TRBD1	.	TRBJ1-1	CASSVGGQGNTEAFF	TGTGCCAGCAGCGTAGGGGGACAGGGGAACACTGAAGCTTTCTTT
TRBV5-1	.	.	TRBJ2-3	CASSLLANPGDTQYF	TGCGCCAGCAGCCTGCTAGCGAACCCCGGAGATACGCAGTATTTT
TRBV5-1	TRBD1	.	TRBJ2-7	CASSLAGQSYEQYF	TGCGCCAGCAGCTTGGCGGGACAGTCCTACGAGCAGTACTTC
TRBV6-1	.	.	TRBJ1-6	CASSTQGPNSPLHF	TGTGCCAGCAGTACCCAGGGTCCGAATTCACCCCTCCACTTT
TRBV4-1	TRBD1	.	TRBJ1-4	CASSQQGAPNEKLFF	TGCGCCAGCAGCCAGCAGGGGGCGCCTAATGAAAAACTGTTTTTT
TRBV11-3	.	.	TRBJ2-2	CASSGGANTGELFF	TGTGCCAGCAGCGGGGGCGCGAACACCGGGGAGCTGTTTTTT
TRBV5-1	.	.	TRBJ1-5	CASSLSDSFNQPQHF	TGCGCCAGCAGCTTGTCGGACAGTTTCAATCAGCCCCAGCATTTT
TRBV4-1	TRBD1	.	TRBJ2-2	CASSQDLPTGTGRTGELFF	TGCGCCAGCAGCCAAGATCTGCCAACCGGGACAGGGAGAACCGGGGAGCTGTTTTTT
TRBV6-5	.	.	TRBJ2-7	CASSGRYRDRQYF	TGTGCCAGCAGCGGCCGATACAGGGATCGGCAGTACTTC
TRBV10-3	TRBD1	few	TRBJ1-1	CAIRRQGDNTEAFF	TGTGCCATCAGAAGACAGGGTGACAACACTGAAGCTTTCTTT
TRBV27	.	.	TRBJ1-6	CASSSGRDNSPLHF	TGTGCCAGCAGTTCAGGCCGAGATAATTCACCCCTCCACTTT
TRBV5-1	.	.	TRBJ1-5	CASSFPPEQGCNQPQHF	TGCGCCAGCAGCTTTCCCCCCGAACAGGGATGCAATCAGCCCCAGCATTTT
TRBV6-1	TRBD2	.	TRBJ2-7	CASVGLAAPYEQYF	TGTGCCAGCGTGGGACTAGCGGCCCCCTACGAGCAGTACTTC